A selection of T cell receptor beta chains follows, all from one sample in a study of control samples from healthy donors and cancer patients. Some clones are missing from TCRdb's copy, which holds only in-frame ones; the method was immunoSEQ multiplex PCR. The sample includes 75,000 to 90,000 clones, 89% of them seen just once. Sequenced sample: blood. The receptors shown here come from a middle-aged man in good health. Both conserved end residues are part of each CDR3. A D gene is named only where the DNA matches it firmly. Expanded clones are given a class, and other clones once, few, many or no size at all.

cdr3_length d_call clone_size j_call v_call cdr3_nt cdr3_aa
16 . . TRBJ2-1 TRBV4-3 TGCGCCAGCAGCCAAGATCTAGTGGGGGCCGGGGGTGAGCAGTTCTTC CASSQDLVGAGGEQFF
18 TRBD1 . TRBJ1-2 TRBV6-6 TGTGCCAGCAGTCTCACCCTCCCGGGACAGGGGCGCAGTAATGGCTACACCTTC CASSLTLPGQGRSNGYTF
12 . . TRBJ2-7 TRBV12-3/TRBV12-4 TGTGCCAGCAGTCCGTCAGGGTACGAGCAGTACTTC CASSPSGYEQYF
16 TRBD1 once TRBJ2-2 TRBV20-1 TGCAGTGCGAGTCCCTCAGGGGGCAGAAACACCGGGGAGCTGTTTTTT CSASPSGGRNTGELFF
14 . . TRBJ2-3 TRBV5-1 TGCGCCAGCAGCTTGAGGCAGAACACAGATACGCAGTATTTT CASSLRQNTDTQYF
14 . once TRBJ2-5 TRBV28 TGTGCCAGCAGTTTAGACCGGACCCGCGAGACCCAGTACTTC CASSLDRTRETQYF
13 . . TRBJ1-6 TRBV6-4 TGTGCCAGCAGTGACACCTATAATTCACCCCTCCACTTT CASSDTYNSPLHF
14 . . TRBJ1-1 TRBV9 TGTGCCAGCAGCCCTATCCCTGGGGGGTTTGAAGCTTTCTTT CASSPIPGGFEAFF
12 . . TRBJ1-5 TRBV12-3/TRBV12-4 TGTGCCAGCAGTCCACGTGGGTGGCCCCAGCATTTT CASSPRGWPQHF
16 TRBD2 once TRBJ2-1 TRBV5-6 TGTGCCAGCAGCTTTTTCGGCGGGGGTATGAACAATGAGCAGTTCTTC CASSFFGGGMNNEQFF
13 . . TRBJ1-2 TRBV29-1 TGCAGCACCCCGGGACCCACAGTCTATGGCTACACCTTC CSTPGPTVYGYTF
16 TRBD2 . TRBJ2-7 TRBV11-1 TGTGCCAGCAGCTTGTTTCCTAGCGGGGGTCGCTACGAGCAGTACTTC CASSLFPSGGRYEQYF
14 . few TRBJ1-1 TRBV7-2 TGTGCCAGCAGCTTATGGCAGGGTGACACTGAAGCTTTCTTT CASSLWQGDTEAFF
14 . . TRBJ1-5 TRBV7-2 TGTGCCAGCAGCCCCGACAGTTACCATCAGCCCCAGCATTTT CASSPDSYHQPQHF
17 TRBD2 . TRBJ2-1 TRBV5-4 TGTGCCAGCAGCTTGGGGCTAGCGGTCGGCCCCTACAATGAGCAGTTCTTC CASSLGLAVGPYNEQFF
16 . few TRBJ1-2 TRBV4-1 TGCGCCAGCAGCCAAGTCCAGGCCAGCACCAACTATGGCTACACCTTC CASSQVQASTNYGYTF
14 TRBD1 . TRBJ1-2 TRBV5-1 TGCGCCAGCAGCCCAAATACAGGGGGCGGAGGCTACACCTTC CASSPNTGGGGYTF
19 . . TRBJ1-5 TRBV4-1 TGCGCCAGCAGCCAAGTTCCACTGGACAGATTCTATAGCAATCAGCCCCAGCATTTT CASSQVPLDRFYSNQPQHF
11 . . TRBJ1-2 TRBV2 TGTGCCAGCAGTGAAGCGTATGGCTACACCTTC CASSEAYGYTF
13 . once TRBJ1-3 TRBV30 TGTGCCTTTATAGTGGGATCTGGAAACACCATATATTTT CAFIVGSGNTIYF
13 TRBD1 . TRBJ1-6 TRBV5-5 TGTGCCAGCGGTGACAGGGATGATTCACCCCTCCACTTT CASGDRDDSPLHF
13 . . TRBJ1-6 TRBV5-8 TGTGCCAGCAGCCGACAGGATAATTCACCCCTCCACTTT CASSRQDNSPLHF
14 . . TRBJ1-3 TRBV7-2 TGTGCCAGCAGCTTAAGGGACTCTGGAAACACCATATATTTT CASSLRDSGNTIYF
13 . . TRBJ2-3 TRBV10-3 TGTGCCATCAGTGAGTCAGGGGGTGATACGCAGTATTTT CAISESGGDTQYF
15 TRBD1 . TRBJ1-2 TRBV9 TGTGCCAGCAGCGGAAGGACAGGGGGTAACTATGGCTACACCTTC CASSGRTGGNYGYTF
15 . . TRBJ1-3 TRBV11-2 TGTGCCAGCAGCTCGGGACGCTTCTCTGGAAACACCATATATTTT CASSSGRFSGNTIYF
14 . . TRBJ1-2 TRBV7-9 TGTGCCAGCAGCATGAGGGACCGTGTGTTTGGCTACACCTTC CASSMRDRVFGYTF
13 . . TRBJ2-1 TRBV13 TGTGCCAGCAGCTCCAGGACCCACGGCGAGCAGTTCTTC CASSSRTHGEQFF
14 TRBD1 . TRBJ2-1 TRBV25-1 TGTGCCAGCAGTGAGTTGACAGGGTATAATGAGCAGTTCTTC CASSELTGYNEQFF
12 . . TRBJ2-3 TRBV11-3 TGTGCCAGCAGTGATACAGGGAGGACGCAGTATTTT CASSDTGRTQYF
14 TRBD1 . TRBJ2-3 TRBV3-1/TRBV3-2 TGTGCCAGCAGCTGGGACAGATTCACAGATACGCAGTATTTT CASSWDRFTDTQYF
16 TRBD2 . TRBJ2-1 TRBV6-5 TGTGCCAGCAGTTACGGTAGCGGGGGCTTCTACAATGAGCAGTTCTTC CASSYGSGGFYNEQFF
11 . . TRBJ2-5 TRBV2 TGTGCCAGCAGCCTAGCGGAGACCCAGTACTTC CASSLAETQYF
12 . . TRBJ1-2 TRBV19 TGTGCCAGTAGTAAGGGAGGCTATGGCTACACCTTC CASSKGGYGYTF
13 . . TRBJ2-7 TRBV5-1 TGCGCCAGCAGCTTGACGGCATCCTACGAGCAGTACTTC CASSLTASYEQYF
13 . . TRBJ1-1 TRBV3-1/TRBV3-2 TGTGCCAGCAGCCAAGCAGGCTACACTGAAGCTTTCTTT CASSQAGYTEAFF
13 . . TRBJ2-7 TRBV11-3 TGTGCCAGCAGCTTAGAGCAGGGGCAAGAGCAGTACTTC CASSLEQGQEQYF
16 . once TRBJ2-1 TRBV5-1 TGCGCCAGCAGCCAAACCGGGACAAACTCCTACAATGAGCAGTTCTTC CASSQTGTNSYNEQFF
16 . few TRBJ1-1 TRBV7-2 TGTGCCAGCAGCTTAACCGGGACAACAAGGAACACTGAAGCTTTCTTT CASSLTGTTRNTEAFF
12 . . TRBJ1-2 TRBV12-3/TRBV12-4 TGTGCCAGCGGTTTCCCAGGCCGGGGCTACACCTTC CASGFPGRGYTF
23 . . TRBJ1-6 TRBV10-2 TGCGCCAGCAGTGAAAGGGTGGAAGGGGCCTTTCCGAGCCTCCACACTTATAATTCACCCCTCCACTTT CASSERVEGAFPSLHTYNSPLHF
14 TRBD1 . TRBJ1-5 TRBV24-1 TGTGCCACACAGGGGCAGGTCGGCAATCAGCCCCAGCATTTT CATQGQVGNQPQHF
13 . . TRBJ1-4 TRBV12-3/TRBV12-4 TGTGCCAGCAGTTCGGGGGGAGATGAAAAACTGTTTTTT CASSSGGDEKLFF
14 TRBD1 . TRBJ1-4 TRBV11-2 TGTGCCAGCAGCCCCTCGACAGGGGAGGGAAAACTGTTTTTT CASSPSTGEGKLFF
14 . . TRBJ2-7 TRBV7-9 TGTGCCAGCAGCCCCGGACGGGTGCCCTACGAGCAGTACTTC CASSPGRVPYEQYF
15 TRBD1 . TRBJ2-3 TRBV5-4 TGTGCCAGCAGCTTATCGGGACAGGGGGCAGATACGCAGTATTTT CASSLSGQGADTQYF
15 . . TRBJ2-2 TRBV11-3 TGTGCCAGCAGCTTAGATGGGACTCTCACCGGGGAGCTGTTTTTT CASSLDGTLTGELFF
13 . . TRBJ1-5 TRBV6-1 TGTGCCAGCAGTGAAGATCCACTCCCGCCCCAGCATTTT CASSEDPLPPQHF
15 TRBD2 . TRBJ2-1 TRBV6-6 TGTGCCAGCAGGACAAAGCGGGGGGGCTTTAATGAGCAGTTCTTC CASRTKRGGFNEQFF
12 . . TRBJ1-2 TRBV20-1 TGCAGTGCTAGTGGGCAGGGAGGCGGCTACACCTTC CSASGQGGGYTF
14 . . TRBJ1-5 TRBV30 TGTGCCTGGAGTGTACTTGGTGGCAATCAGCCCCAGCATTTT CAWSVLGGNQPQHF
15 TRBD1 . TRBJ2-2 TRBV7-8 TGTGCCAGCAGAACCCCGGGACAGGGAACCGGGGAGCTGTTTTTT CASRTPGQGTGELFF
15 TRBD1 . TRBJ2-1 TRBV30 TGTGCCTGGAGTGTACGGACAGGGTCTATAGATGAGCAGTTCTTC CAWSVRTGSIDEQFF
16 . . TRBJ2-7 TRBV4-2 TGTGCCAGCAGCCAAGTCTACCTGGGCGGGGCTAGGAAGCAGTACTTC CASSQVYLGGARKQYF